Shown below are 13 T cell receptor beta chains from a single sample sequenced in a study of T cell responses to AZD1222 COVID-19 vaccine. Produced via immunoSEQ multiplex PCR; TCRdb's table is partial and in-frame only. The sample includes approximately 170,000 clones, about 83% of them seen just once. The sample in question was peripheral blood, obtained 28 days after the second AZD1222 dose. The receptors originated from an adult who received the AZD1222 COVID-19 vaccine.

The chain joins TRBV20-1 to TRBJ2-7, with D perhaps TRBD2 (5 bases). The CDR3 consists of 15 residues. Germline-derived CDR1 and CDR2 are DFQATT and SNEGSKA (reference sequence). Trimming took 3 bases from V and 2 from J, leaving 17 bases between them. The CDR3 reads CSASSWTYGAYEQYF. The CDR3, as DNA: TGCAGTGCTAGTTCCTGGACTTACGGGGCCTACGAGCAGTACTTC.

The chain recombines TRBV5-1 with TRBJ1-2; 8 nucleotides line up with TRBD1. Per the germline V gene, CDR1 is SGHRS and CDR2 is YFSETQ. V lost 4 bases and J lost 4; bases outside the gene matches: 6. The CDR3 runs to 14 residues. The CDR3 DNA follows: TGCGCCAGCAGCCAGGACAGGGCCGCCTATGGCTACACCTTC. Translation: CASSQDRAAYGYTF.

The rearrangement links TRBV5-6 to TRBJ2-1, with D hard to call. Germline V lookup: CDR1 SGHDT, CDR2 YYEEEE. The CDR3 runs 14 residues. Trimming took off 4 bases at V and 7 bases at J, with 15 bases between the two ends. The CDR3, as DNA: TGTGCCAGCAGCCCAGACAACTTGCGGAATGAGCAGTTCTTC. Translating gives CASSPDNLRNEQFF.

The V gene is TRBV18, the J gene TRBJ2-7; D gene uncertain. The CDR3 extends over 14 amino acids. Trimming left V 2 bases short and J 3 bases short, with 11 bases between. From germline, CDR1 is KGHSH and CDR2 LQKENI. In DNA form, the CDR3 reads TGTGCCAGCTCACCAATTCAGTTTAACTACGAGCAGTACTTC. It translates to CASSPIQFNYEQYF.

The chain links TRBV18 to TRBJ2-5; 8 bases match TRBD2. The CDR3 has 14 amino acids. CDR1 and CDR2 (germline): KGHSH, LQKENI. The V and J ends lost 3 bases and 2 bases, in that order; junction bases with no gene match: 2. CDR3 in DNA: TGTGCCAGCTCACCTCGCGGGGGGCAAGAGACCCAGTACTTC. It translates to CASSPRGGQETQYF.

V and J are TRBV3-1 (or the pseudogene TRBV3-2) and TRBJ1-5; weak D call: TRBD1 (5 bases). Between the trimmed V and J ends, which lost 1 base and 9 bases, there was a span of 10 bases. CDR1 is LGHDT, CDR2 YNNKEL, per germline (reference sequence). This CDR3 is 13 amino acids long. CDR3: CASSQVGVWPQHF. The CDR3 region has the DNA TGTGCCAGCAGCCAAGTGGGGGTCTGGCCCCAGCATTTT.

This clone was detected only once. For the CDR3, the DNA is TGTGCTAGTGCCCCCTCGGGTAGCAATCAGCCCCAGCATTTT. This sequence encodes CASAPSGSNQPQHF. The chain joins TRBV12-5 to TRBJ1-5; D remains unclear. The CDR3 runs to 14 residues. V shed 7 bases and J shed 0 bases, with 10 bases lying between them. From germline, CDR1 is LGHNT and CDR2 FRNRAP.

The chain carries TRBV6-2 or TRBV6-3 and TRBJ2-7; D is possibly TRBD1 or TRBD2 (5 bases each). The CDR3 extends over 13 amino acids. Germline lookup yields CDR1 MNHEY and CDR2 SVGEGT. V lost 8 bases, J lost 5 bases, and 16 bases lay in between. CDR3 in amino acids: CASRRDGLDEQYF. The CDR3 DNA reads TGTGCCAGCCGCCGGGACGGACTGGACGAGCAGTACTTC.

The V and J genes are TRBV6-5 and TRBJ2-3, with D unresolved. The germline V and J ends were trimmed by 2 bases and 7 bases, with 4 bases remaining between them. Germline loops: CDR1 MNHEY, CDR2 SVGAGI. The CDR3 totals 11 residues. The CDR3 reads CASSYGYTQYF. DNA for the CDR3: TGTGCCAGCAGTTACGGGTATACGCAGTATTTT.

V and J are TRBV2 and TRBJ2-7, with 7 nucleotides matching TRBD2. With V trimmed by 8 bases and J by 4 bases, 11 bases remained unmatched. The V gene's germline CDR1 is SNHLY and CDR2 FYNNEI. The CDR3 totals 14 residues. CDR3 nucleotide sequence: TGTGCCAGCGGACGGGAGGCTACGCGGTACGAGCAGTACTTC. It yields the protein CASGREATRYEQYF.

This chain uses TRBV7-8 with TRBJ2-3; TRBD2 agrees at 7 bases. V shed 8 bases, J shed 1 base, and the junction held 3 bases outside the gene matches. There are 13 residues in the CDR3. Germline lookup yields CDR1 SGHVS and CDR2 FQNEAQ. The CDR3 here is CASGRAGTDTQYF. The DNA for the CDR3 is TGTGCCAGCGGGAGGGCTGGCACAGATACGCAGTATTTT.

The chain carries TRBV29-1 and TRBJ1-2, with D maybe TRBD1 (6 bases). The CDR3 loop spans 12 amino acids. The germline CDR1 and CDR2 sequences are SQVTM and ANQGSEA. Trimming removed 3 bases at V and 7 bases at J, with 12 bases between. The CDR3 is CSVEAQGAGYTF. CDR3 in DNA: TGCAGCGTTGAGGCACAGGGCGCTGGCTACACCTTC.

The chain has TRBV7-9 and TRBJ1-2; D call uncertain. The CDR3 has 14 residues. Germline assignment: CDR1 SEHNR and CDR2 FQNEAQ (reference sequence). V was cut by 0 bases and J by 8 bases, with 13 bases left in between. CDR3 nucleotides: TGTGCCAGCAGCTTAGCTACGGCTGAAGTCGGCTACACCTTC. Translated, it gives CASSLATAEVGYTF.